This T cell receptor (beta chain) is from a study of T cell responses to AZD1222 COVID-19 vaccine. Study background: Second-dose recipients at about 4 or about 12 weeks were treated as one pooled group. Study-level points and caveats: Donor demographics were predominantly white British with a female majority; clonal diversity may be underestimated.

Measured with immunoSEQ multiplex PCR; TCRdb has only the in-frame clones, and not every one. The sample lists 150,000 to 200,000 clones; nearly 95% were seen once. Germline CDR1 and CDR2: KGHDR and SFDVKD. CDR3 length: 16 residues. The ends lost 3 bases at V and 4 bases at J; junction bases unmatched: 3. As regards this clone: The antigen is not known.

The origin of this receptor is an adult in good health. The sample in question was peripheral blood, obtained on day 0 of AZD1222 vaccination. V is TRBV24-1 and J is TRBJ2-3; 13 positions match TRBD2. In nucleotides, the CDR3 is TGTGCCACCAGTGATACTAGCGGGGGGGGCCCAGATACGCAGTATTTT. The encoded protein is CATSDTSGGGPDTQYF.